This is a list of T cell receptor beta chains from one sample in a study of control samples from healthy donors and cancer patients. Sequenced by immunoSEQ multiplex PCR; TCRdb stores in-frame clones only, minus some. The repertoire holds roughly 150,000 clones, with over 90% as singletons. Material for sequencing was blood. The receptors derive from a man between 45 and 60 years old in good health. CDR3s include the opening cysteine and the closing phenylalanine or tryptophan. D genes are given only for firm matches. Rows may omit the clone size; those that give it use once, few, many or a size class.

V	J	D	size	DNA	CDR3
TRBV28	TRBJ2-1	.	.	TGTGCCAGTGGGTTAGGACGGTTCCTTTTTGAGCAGTTCTTC	CASGLGRFLFEQFF
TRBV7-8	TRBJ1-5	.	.	TGTGCCAGCAGCATTACAGGGAATCAGCCCCAGCATTTT	CASSITGNQPQHF
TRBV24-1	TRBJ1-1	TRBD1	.	TGTGCCACCAGTGGACCCGGGACAGGGGCCCCCGAGGGAGCTTTCTTT	CATSGPGTGAPEGAFF
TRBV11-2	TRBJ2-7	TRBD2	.	TGTGCCAGCAGCCTAGGGCGACGGACTAGCGGGAGCTACGAGCAGTACTTC	CASSLGRRTSGSYEQYF
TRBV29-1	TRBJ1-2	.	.	TGCAGCGTCACCACAGGGTTGAGCTCGTCTAACTATGGCTACACCTTC	CSVTTGLSSSNYGYTF
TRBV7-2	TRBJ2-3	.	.	TGTGCCAGCAGCTTAAGACCCGGGCCTGGGGGCACAGATACGCAGTATTTT	CASSLRPGPGGTDTQYF
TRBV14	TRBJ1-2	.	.	TGTGCCAGCAGCCCAAGGGGACCGCAGTCTAACTATGGCTACACCTTC	CASSPRGPQSNYGYTF
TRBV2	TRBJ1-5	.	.	TGTGCCAGCAGTATGGGCAGGGGCAATCAGCCCCAGCATTTT	CASSMGRGNQPQHF
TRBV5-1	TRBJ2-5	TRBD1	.	TGCGCCAGCAGCTCGGGACAGATACAAGAGACCCAGTACTTC	CASSSGQIQETQYF
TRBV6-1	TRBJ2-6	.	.	TGTGCCAGCAGTGACATCAACGTCCTGACTTTC	CASSDINVLTF
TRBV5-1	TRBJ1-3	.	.	TGCGCCAGCAGCTTGGGGGCAGGATTAAACACCATATATTTT	CASSLGAGLNTIYF
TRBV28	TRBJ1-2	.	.	TGTGCCAGCATTTCTTCAGTGAGTGGCTACACCTTC	CASISSVSGYTF
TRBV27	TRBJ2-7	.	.	TGTGCCAGCAGGACCCTAAGCTCCTACGAGCAGTACTTC	CASRTLSSYEQYF
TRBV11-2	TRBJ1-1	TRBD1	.	TGTGCCAGCAGCTTCCCGACAGGGCGGGCTTTCTTT	CASSFPTGRAFF
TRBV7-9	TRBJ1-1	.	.	TGTGCCAGCAGCTTACAGGGTGATCAAACTGAAGCTTTCTTT	CASSLQGDQTEAFF
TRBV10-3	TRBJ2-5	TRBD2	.	TGTGCCATCAGTGGCGGGGGGGGGCAAGAGACCCAGTACTTC	CAISGGGGQETQYF
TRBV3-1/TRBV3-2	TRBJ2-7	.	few	TGTGCCAGCAGCCAAGAATACGGACAGCAGTACTTC	CASSQEYGQQYF
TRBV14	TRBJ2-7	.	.	TGTGCCAGCAGCCAAGGGACTCTAAACTACGAGCAGTACTTC	CASSQGTLNYEQYF
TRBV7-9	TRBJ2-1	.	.	TGTGCCAGCAGCTACTTAGCGCAAGAGCAGTTCTTC	CASSYLAQEQFF
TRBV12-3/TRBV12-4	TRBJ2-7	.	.	TGTGCCAGCAGTAATAACTACGAGCAGTACTTC	CASSNNYEQYF
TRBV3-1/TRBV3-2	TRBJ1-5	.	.	TGTGCCAGCAGCCAGTCGGATGATCAGCCCCAGCATTTT	CASSQSDDQPQHF
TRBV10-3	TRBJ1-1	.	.	TGTGCCATCAGTGAATGGGGAAAGCACACTGAAGCTTTCTTT	CAISEWGKHTEAFF
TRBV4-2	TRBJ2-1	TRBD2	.	TGTGCCAGCAGCCGAGGACTAGCGGGAACGGATGAGCAGTTCTTC	CASSRGLAGTDEQFF
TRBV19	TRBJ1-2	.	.	TGTGCCAGTAGTCTTAATTGGAGGGTTGTCTATGGCTACACCTTC	CASSLNWRVVYGYTF
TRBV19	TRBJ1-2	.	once	TGTGCCAGTAGTATCCTCCCGGCGGGAGGCTATGGCTACACCTTC	CASSILPAGGYGYTF
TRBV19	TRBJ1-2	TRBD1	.	TGTGCCAGTAGTACGGACAGGGGACTCTATGGCTACACCTTC	CASSTDRGLYGYTF
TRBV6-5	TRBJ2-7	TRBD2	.	TGTGCCACTGCGTTGGGTGGGACTACATCCTACGAGCAGTACTTC	CATALGGTTSYEQYF
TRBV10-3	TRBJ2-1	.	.	TGTGCCATCAGTGAGTCGAGCCATGAGCAGTTCTTC	CAISESSHEQFF
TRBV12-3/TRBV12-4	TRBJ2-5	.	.	TGTGCCAGCAGTTTTTTAGGGGGGGAGACCCAGTACTTC	CASSFLGGETQYF
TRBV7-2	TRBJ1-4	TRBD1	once	TGTGCCAGCAGCTCAACAGGGGGTGAAAAACTGTTTTTT	CASSSTGGEKLFF
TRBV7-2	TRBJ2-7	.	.	TGTGCCAGCAGCTTTTTCCGGGACTCTCGGGAGCAGTACTTC	CASSFFRDSREQYF
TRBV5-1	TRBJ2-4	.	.	TGCGCCAGCAGTCAGACCGGGACAAACATTCAGTACTTC	CASSQTGTNIQYF
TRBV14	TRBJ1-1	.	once	TGTGCCAGCAGCCAGAGTAAGAACACTGAAGCTTTCTTT	CASSQSKNTEAFF
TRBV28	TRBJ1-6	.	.	TGTGCCAGCAGTCCCGCGGGGGACTCCTATAATTCACCCCTCCACTTT	CASSPAGDSYNSPLHF
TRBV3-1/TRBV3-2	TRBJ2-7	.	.	TGTGCCAGCAGCCAAGTACCCTACGAGCAGTACTTC	CASSQVPYEQYF
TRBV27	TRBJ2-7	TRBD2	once	TGTGCCAGCAGTTCACCAAGACTAGCGGGAGTGTCGGAGCAGTACTTC	CASSSPRLAGVSEQYF
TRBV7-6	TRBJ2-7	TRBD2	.	TGTGCCAGCAGCTCGGTCCGGGGCGGGAGGCCCTACGAGCAGTACTTC	CASSSVRGGRPYEQYF